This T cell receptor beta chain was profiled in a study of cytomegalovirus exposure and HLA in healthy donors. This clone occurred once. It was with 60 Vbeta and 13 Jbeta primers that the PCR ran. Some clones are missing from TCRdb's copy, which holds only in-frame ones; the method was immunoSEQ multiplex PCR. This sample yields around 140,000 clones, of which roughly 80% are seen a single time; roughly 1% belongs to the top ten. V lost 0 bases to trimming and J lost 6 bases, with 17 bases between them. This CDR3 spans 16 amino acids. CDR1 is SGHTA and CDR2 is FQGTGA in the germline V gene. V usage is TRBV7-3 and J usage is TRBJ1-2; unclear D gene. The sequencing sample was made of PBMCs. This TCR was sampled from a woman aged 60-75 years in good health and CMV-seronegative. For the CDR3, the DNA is TGTGCCAGCAGCTTAACAGCCGCCAGGCAAGGCGATGGCTACACCTTC. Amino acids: CASSLTAARQGDGYTF. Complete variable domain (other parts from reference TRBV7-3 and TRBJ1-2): GAGVSQTPSNKVTEKGKYVELRCDPISGHTALYWYRQSLGQGPEFLIYFQGTGAADDSGLPNDRFFAVRPEGSVSTLKIQRTERGDSAVYLCASSLTAARQGDGYTFGSGTRLTVV.